These T cell receptor beta chains were read from a single sample in a study of T-cell reconstitution after alpha-beta-depleted transplantation in children. TCRdb reprocessed the PCR reads via MiXCR and lists one record per CDR3 protein. The table lists more than 300,000 distinct CDR3 sequences, 15% to 20% of them singletons. Sequenced here: PBMCs, mostly from graft donor cells, sampled 360 days after TCRalphabeta/CD19-depleted stem cell transplant. These receptors were taken from a male patient under 10 years old who had a stem cell transplant for acute lymphoblastic leukemia, so the T cells may come from the graft donor. Both conserved end residues are trimmed from each CDR3. Each record gives: J gene, V gene, CDR3 protein.

TRBJ2-3,TRBV7-3,ASSLFGGNTDTQY
TRBJ2-5,TRBV28,ASRPDREETQY
TRBJ2-5,TRBV2,ASSTQGETQY
TRBJ2-7,TRBV11-1,ASSFAGTTSEQY
TRBJ2-7,TRBV20-1,SAEDRHYEQY
TRBJ1-5,TRBV24-1,ATSAGSNQPQH
TRBJ2-3,TRBV28,ASSLPGVLDTRY
TRBJ2-1,TRBV4-1,ASGLAGGYNEQF
TRBJ1-4,TRBV7-7,ASSSGTGQNEKLF
TRBJ1-1,TRBV7-2,ASSLGTAGEAF
TRBJ1-2,TRBV20-1,SANARPTQHT
TRBJ2-3,TRBV28,ASSPLAGAEVDTQY
TRBJ2-5,TRBV20-1,SAKTRNGETQY
TRBJ2-5,TRBV29-1,SVSDYFPRETQY
TRBJ2-3,TRBV4-3,ASSQDRYTGGTDTQY
TRBJ2-1,TRBV6-1,ASRDGPPRSNEQF
TRBJ1-5,TRBV28,ASSWGPTGAQH
TRBJ2-7,TRBV12-3/TRBV12-4,ASSLRSRGIYEQY
TRBJ2-5,TRBV4-1,ASSQEGPQETQY
TRBJ2-1,TRBV6-2/TRBV6-3,ASKASGNYGEQF
TRBJ1-5,TRBV7-8,ASSLDSVGQPQH
TRBJ1-6,TRBV7-2,ASSLVAEWRSPLH
TRBJ1-2,TRBV12-3/TRBV12-4,ASSLGQIFGYT
TRBJ2-5,TRBV18,ASSPSGGELETQY
TRBJ2-1,TRBV20-1,SASRERQSHNNEQF
TRBJ2-2,TRBV3-1,ASSLSGPRNPGELF
TRBJ2-5,TRBV7-9,ASSARQKQETQY
TRBJ1-5,TRBV7-8,ASSARTGDQPQH
TRBJ2-3,TRBV2,ASIWDTQY
TRBJ2-1,TRBV5-1,ASNLDGSSYNEQF
TRBJ2-1,TRBV6-2/TRBV6-3,ASSSPGLRPNEQF
TRBJ2-1,TRBV7-8,ASSLADNEQF
TRBJ2-1,TRBV12-3/TRBV12-4,ASSFGTGGVEQF
TRBJ2-1,TRBV29-1,SARTSGSSYNEQF
TRBJ1-3,TRBV20-1,SSPIQGNTIY
TRBJ2-5,TRBV6-1,ASRHRGGLAETQY
TRBJ2-7,TRBV5-1,ASSSQSGRTYEQY
TRBJ2-3,TRBV7-8,ASSLVLAGEVHSQN
TRBJ1-1,TRBV6-5,ASSYIRQGITEAF
TRBJ2-7,TRBV11-2,ASSLGTALAGGPSPILEQY
TRBJ2-5,TRBV5-1,ASSLVLIPGETQY
TRBJ2-3,TRBV11-2,ASSSLIASGYRDTQY
TRBJ2-1,TRBV19,ASSIGVGPYNEQF
TRBJ2-1,TRBV5-4,ASSLAVIQGYNEQF
TRBJ1-5,TRBV20-1,SAYVGGSNQPQH
TRBJ2-6,TRBV6-5,ASSYVSGGALYGANVLT
TRBJ1-1,TRBV6-1,ASSERGRETEAF
TRBJ2-7,TRBV4-3,ASSQAPGTGPYEQY
TRBJ2-5,TRBV12-3/TRBV12-4,ASRTSRGETQY